This entry concerns a single TCR beta chain. Its antigen is as yet unknown. This sample stems from a study of graft-versus-host responses after intestinal transplantation. The wider study: In this cohort, recipients had multivisceral, liver-intestinal, or isolated intestinal transplants.

Germline CDR1 is SGHVS and CDR2 is FNYEAQ. With 8 bases clipped from V and 0 bases from J, the junction kept 8 bases outside the gene matches. This CDR3 comprises 16 residues. Sequencing was performed with immunoSEQ multiplex PCR; in TCRdb, only in-frame clones are kept and a portion is missing. This table holds approximately 90,000 clones, about 88% found once. The TCR was taken from a human donor who was the organ donor for an intestinal transplant. Sequences were derived from unstimulated CD4+ T cells sorted from spleen or lymph node cells, sampled before transplant. This chain links TRBV7-6 with TRBJ2-1, with TRBD2 matching over 9 bases. CDR3 nucleotides: TGTGCCAGCGGGGCTTATAGCGGGGGCTCCTACAATGAGCAGTTCTTC. Protein product: CASGAYSGGSYNEQFF.